The rows below give T cell receptor beta chains drawn from one sample of a study of naive and memory T cell subsets. TCRdb processed the UMI-ligation and nested PCR reads anew with MiXCR; each CDR3 protein has one entry. The table shows more than 95,000 distinct CDR3 sequences, with roughly 15% occurring only once. Source material: naive CD8+ T cells from blood. These receptors were taken from a human donor in good health. CDR3s include the opening cysteine and the closing phenylalanine or tryptophan. Fields, in order: J gene, D gene, V gene, CDR3 length, clone size, CDR3 DNA, CDR3 protein. A D gene is named only where the DNA matches it firmly. Where a row states a size, it is once, few, many or the class of an expanded clone; other rows omit it.

TRBJ2-4	TRBD2	TRBV5-1	12	few	TGCGCCAGCAGAGGTAGCGGGGGGAATCAGTACTTC	CASRGSGGNQYF
TRBJ2-1	.	TRBV6-2/TRBV6-3	15	few	TGTGCCAGCACCCAGGGTATATGGTCCTACAATGAGCAGTTCTTC	CASTQGIWSYNEQFF
TRBJ2-5	TRBD1	TRBV27	15	.	TGTGCCAGCAGTTTAGGTGGACAGGGAGGTGAGACCCAGTACTTC	CASSLGGQGGETQYF
TRBJ2-1	.	TRBV12-3/TRBV12-4	12	.	TGTGCCAGCAGTTTCTCTTACAATGAGCAGTTCTTC	CASSFSYNEQFF
TRBJ2-3	TRBD2	TRBV20-1	16	few	TGCAGTGCTAGGCAAGGAGCGGGAGAGTGGGCAGATACGCAGTATTTT	CSARQGAGEWADTQYF
TRBJ1-6	.	TRBV11-1	16	.	TGTGCCAGCAGCTCTATTCCGGATATCTATAATTCACCCCTCCACTTT	CASSSIPDIYNSPLHF
TRBJ2-7	.	TRBV27	14	many	TGTGCCAGCAGTTTAAGGAGGGGCCATTACGAGCAGTACTTC	CASSLRRGHYEQYF
TRBJ2-3	.	TRBV19	13	.	TGTGCCAGTAGTTTCCTACCTACAGATACGCAGTATTTT	CASSFLPTDTQYF
TRBJ1-1	.	TRBV28	15	many	TGTGCCAGCAGTTTATTTTTGGGGAGGAACACTGAAGCTTTCTTT	CASSLFLGRNTEAFF
TRBJ2-3	TRBD2	TRBV27	14	.	TGTGCCAGCAGTACCAAGCGGGAGTCAGATACGCAGTATTTT	CASSTKRESDTQYF
TRBJ2-1	.	TRBV20-1	14	many	TGCAGTGCGACGGGGGTCGGAACCTACAATGAGCAGTTCTTC	CSATGVGTYNEQFF
TRBJ2-7	.	TRBV4-1	14	many	TGCGCCAGCAGCCAAGGAGGGGGGGCCTACGAGCAGTACTTC	CASSQGGGAYEQYF
TRBJ1-2	TRBD1	TRBV20-1	11	.	TGCAGTGCTGACAGGGTGGGTGGCTACACCTTC	CSADRVGGYTF
TRBJ2-3	TRBD2	TRBV7-3	15	.	TGTGCCAGCAGCTGGGGTAGCGGGAACACAGATACGCAGTATTTT	CASSWGSGNTDTQYF
TRBJ1-1	.	TRBV28	15	.	TGTGCCAGCATCCTAAGAGAGGGGCCGAACACTGAAGCTTTCTTT	CASILREGPNTEAFF
TRBJ2-7	TRBD1	TRBV7-8	15	.	TGTGCCAGCAGCTCCGAGGACAGGGGGACCTACGAGCAGTACTTC	CASSSEDRGTYEQYF
TRBJ2-5	.	TRBV12-3/TRBV12-4	13	few	TGTGCCAGCAGCGGACTACTGCAAGAGACCCAGTACTTC	CASSGLLQETQYF
TRBJ1-6	.	TRBV12-3/TRBV12-4	14	.	TGTGCCAGCAGTTTCAGAGGCGCGTATTCACCCCTCCACTTT	CASSFRGAYSPLHF
TRBJ2-7	TRBD1	TRBV7-9	16	few	TGTGCCAGCAGCTTACCCGGGACAGGGACATCCTACGAGCAGTACTTC	CASSLPGTGTSYEQYF
TRBJ1-1	.	TRBV19	14	many	TGTGCCAGTAGTCAGACAGTCATGAACACTGAAGCTTTCTTT	CASSQTVMNTEAFF
TRBJ2-4	.	TRBV19	18	.	TGTGCCAGTAGTTTTGCGGCTCCGGCGGGACAAGCCAAAAACATTCAGTACTTC	CASSFAAPAGQAKNIQYF
TRBJ1-1	TRBD1	TRBV15	12	few	TGTGCCACCAGCGAACGGGACAGGGAAGCTTTCTTT	CATSERDREAFF
TRBJ2-7	.	TRBV20-1	13	.	TGCAGTGCTAGAGGTACTAATTCCTACGAGCAGTACTTC	CSARGTNSYEQYF
TRBJ1-1	TRBD1	TRBV11-2	13	.	TGTGCCAGCAGCTTAAACTGGGGACAGGAAGCTTTCTTT	CASSLNWGQEAFF
TRBJ1-2	.	TRBV6-6	16	.	TGTGCCAGCAGTCCCGACCCCACAGGGATCGGCTATGGCTACACCTTC	CASSPDPTGIGYGYTF
TRBJ1-3	.	TRBV13	17	.	TGTGCCAGCAGCTTAGATGCCCCTACGATATCTGTAAACACCATATATTTT	CASSLDAPTISVNTIYF
TRBJ1-2	TRBD1	TRBV20-1	14	few	TGCAGTGCTAGAGATCCGACAGGGGAATATGGCTACACCTTC	CSARDPTGEYGYTF